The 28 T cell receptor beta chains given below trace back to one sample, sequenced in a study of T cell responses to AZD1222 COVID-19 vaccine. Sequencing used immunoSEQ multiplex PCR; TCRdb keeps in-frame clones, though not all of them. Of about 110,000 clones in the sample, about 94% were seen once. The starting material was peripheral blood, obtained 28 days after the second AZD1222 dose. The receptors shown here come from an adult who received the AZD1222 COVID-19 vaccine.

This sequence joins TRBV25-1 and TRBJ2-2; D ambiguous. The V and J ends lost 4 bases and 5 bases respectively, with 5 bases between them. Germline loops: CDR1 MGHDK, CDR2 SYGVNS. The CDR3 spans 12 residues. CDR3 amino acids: CASSVGTGELFF. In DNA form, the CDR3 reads TGTGCCAGCAGTGTGGGAACCGGGGAGCTGTTTTTT.

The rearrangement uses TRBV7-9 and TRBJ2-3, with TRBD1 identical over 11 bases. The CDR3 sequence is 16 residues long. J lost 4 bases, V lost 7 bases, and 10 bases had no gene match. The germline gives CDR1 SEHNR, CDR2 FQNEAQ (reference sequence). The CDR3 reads CASTPGGTGGSDTQYF. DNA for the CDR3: TGTGCCAGCACCCCCGGAGGGACAGGGGGATCAGATACGCAGTATTTT.

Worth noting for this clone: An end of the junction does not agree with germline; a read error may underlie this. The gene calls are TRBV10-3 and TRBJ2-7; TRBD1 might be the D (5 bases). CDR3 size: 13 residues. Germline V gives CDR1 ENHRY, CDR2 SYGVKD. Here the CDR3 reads CAFRVIPTYEQYF. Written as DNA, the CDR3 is TGTGCCTTCAGGGTTATCCCCACCTACGAGCAGTACTTC.

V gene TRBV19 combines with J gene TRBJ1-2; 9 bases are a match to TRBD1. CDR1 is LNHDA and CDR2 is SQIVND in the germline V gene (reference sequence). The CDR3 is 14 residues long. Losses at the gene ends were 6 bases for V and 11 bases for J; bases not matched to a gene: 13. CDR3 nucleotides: TGTGCCAGTAGAACAACCGGGACAGGGTTGGCTTACACCTTC. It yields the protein CASRTTGTGLAYTF.

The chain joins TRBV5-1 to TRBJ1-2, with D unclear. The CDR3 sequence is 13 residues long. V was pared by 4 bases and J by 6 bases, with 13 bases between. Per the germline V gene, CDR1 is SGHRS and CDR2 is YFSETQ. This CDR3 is CASSLPHTDGYTF. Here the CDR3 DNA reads TGCGCCAGCAGCCTACCACACACGGATGGCTACACCTTC.

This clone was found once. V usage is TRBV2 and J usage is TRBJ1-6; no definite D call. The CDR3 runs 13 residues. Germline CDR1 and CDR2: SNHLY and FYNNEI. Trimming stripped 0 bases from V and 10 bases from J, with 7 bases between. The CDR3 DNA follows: TGTGCCAGCAGTGAAGCACAGTTATCACCCCTCCACTTT. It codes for CASSEAQLSPLHF.

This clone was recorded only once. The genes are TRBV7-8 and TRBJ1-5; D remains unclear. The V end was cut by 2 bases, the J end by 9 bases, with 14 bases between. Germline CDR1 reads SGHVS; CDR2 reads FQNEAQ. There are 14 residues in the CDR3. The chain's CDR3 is CASSLSSGLGPQHF. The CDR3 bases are TGTGCCAGCAGCTTATCATCCGGGCTTGGGCCCCAGCATTTT.

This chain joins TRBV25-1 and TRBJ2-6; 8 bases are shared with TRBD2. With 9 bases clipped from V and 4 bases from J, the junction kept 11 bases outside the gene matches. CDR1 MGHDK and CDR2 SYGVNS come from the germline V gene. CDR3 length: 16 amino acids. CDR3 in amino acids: CASPSGGAPGANVLTF. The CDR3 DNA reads TGTGCCAGTCCCTCGGGGGGGGCACCCGGGGCCAACGTCCTGACTTTC.

Here the CDR3 reads CASSITPVGNSPLHF. DNA of the CDR3: TGTGCCAGTAGTATAACCCCCGTGGGGAACTCACCCCTCCACTTT. The rearrangement uses TRBV19 and TRBJ1-6, with D unclear. The length of the CDR3 is 15 residues. Germline loops: CDR1 LNHDA, CDR2 SQIVND (reference sequence). V dropped 2 bases and J dropped 10 bases, with 15 bases sitting between them.

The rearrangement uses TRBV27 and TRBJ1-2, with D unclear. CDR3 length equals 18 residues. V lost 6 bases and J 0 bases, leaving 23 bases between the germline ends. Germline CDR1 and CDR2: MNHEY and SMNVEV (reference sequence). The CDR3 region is CASRVALGESLANYGYTF. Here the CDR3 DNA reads TGTGCCAGCAGGGTGGCACTTGGAGAGTCGCTAGCTAACTATGGCTACACCTTC.

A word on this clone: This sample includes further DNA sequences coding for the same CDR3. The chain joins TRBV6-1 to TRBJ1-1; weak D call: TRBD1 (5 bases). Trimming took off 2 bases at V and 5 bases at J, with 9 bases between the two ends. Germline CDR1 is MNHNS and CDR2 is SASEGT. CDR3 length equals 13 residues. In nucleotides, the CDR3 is TGTGCCAGCAGTGAACGCCAGGGTACTGAAGCTTTCTTT. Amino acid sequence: CASSERQGTEAFF.

As DNA, the CDR3 is TGTGCCAGCAGTCTAGGAGGGTCCACTGAAGCTTTCTTT. Protein sequence: CASSLGGSTEAFF. This rearrangement joins TRBV28 to TRBJ1-1; D is unresolved. V was pared by 5 bases and J by 4 bases, with 11 bases between. The CDR3 is 13 residues long. Germline CDR1 is MDHEN and CDR2 is SYDVKM.

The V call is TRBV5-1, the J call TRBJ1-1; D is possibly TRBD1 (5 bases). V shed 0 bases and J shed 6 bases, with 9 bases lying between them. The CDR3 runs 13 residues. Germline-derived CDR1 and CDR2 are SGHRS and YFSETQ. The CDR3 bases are TGCGCCAGCAGCTTGGCGGGGCTCCCTGAAGCTTTCTTT. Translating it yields CASSLAGLPEAFF.

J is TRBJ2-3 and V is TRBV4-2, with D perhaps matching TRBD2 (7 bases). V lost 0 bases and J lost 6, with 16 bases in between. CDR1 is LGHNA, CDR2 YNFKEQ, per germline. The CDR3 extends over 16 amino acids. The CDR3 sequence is CASSQEVRGLEDTQYF. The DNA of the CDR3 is TGTGCCAGCAGCCAAGAAGTGCGGGGGCTTGAGGATACGCAGTATTTT.

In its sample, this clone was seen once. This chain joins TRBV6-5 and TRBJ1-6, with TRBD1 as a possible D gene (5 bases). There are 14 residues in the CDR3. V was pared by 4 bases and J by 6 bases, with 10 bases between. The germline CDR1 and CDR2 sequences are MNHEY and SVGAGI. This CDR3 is CASSSRGANSPLHF. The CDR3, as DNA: TGTGCCAGCAGTTCCCGAGGGGCTAATTCACCCCTCCACTTT.

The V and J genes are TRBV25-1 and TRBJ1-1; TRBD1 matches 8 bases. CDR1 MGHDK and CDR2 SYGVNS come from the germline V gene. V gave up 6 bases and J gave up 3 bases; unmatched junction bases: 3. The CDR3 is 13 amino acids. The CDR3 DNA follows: TGTGCCAGCAGACCAGGGGGCTACACTGAAGCTTTCTTT. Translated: CASRPGGYTEAFF.

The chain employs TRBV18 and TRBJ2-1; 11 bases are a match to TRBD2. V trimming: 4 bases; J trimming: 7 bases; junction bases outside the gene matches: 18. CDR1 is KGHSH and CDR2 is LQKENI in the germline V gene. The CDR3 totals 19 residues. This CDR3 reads CASSQQQTLAGGITNEQFF. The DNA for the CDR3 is TGTGCCAGCTCACAGCAGCAGACCCTAGCGGGGGGTATTACTAATGAGCAGTTCTTC.

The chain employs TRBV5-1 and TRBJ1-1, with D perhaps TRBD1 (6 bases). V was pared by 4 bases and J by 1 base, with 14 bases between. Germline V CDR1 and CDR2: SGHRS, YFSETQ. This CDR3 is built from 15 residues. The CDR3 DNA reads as TGCGCCAGCAGCATAGGACAGATCGGGAACACTGAAGCTTTCTTT. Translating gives CASSIGQIGNTEAFF. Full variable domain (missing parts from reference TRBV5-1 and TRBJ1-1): KAGVTQTPRYLIKTRGQQVTLSCSPISGHRSVSWYQQTPGQGLQFLFEYFSETQRNKGNFPGRFSGRQFSNSRSEMNVSTLELGDSALYLCASSIGQIGNTEAFFGQGTRLTVV.

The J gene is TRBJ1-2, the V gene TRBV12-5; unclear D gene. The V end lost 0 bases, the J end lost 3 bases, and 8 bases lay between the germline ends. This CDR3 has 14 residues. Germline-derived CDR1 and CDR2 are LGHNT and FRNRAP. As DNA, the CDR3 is TGTGCTAGTGGTTTGGTATCGGGGTACTATGGCTACACCTTC. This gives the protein CASGLVSGYYGYTF.

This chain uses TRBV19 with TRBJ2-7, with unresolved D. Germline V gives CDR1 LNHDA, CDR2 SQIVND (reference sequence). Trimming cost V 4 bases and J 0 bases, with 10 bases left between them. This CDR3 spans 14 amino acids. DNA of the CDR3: TGTGCCAGTAGTACCCAAACAGACTCCTACGAGCAGTACTTC. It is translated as CASSTQTDSYEQYF. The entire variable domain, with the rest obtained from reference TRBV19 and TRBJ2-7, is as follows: DGGITQSPKYLFRKEGQNVTLSCEQNLNHDAMYWYRQDPGQGLRLIYYSQIVNDFQKGDIAEGYSVSREKKESFPLTVTSAQKNPTAFYLCASSTQTDSYEQYFGPGTRLTVT.

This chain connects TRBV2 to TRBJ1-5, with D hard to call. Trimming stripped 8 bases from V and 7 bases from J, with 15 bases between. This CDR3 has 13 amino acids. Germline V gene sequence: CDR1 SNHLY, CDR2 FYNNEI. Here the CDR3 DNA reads TGTGCCAGCGCCACGGAAGGCGGCCAGCCCCAGCATTTT. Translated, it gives CASATEGGQPQHF. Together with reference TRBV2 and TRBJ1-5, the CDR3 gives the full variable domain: EPEVTQTPSHQVTQMGQEVILRCVPISNHLYFYWYRQILGQKVEFLVSFYNNEISEKSEIFDDQFSVERPDGSNFTLKIRSTKLEDSAMYFCASATEGGQPQHFGDGTRLSIL.

The CDR3 here is CASSPTTGAEQPQHF. DNA for the CDR3: TGTGCCAGCAGCCCCACCACAGGGGCTGAACAGCCCCAGCATTTT. The chain links TRBV6-5 to TRBJ1-5; 7 positions match TRBD1. The V segment lost 6 bases and the J segment 7 bases; nucleotides outside the gene matches: 12. The length of the CDR3 is 15 residues. Germline CDR1 MNHEY, CDR2 SVGAGI.

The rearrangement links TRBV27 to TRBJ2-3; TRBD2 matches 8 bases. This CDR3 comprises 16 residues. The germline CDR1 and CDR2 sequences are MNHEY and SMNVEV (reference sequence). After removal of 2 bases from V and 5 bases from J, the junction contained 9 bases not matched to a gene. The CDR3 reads CASSLNYGRAQDTQYF. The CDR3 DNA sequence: TGTGCCAGCAGTTTAAATTACGGGAGGGCCCAAGATACGCAGTATTTT.

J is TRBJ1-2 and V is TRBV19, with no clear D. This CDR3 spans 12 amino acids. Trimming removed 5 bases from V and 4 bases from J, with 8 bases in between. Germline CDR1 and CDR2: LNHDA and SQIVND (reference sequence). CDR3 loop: CASSFELYGYTF. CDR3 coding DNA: TGTGCCAGTAGTTTCGAGCTCTATGGCTACACCTTC.

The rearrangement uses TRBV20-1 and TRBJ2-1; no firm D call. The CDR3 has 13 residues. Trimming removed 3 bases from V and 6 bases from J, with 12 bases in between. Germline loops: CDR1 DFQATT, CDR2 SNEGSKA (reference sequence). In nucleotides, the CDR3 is TGCAGTGCTAGTTTGGTGGCTGGCAATGAGCAGTTCTTC. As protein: CSASLVAGNEQFF.

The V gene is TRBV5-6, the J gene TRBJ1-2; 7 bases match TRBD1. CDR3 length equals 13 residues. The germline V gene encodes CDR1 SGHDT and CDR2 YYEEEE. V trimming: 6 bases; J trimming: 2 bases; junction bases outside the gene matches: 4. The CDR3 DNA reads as TGTGCCAGCAAGATGACAGGGAACTATGGCTACACCTTC. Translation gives CASKMTGNYGYTF. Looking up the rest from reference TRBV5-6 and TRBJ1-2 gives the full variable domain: DAGVTQSPTHLIKTRGQQVTLRCSPKSGHDTVSWYQQALGQGPQFIFQYYEEEERQRGNFPDRFSGHQFPNYSSELNVNALLLGDSALYLCASKMTGNYGYTFGSGTRLTVV.

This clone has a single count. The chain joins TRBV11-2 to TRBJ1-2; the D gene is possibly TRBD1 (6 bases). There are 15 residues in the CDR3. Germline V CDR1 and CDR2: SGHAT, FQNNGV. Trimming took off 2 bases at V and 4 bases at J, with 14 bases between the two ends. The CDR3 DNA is TGTGCCAGCAGCTTAACCCCCTCAGGGGCCTATGGCTACACCTTC. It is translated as CASSLTPSGAYGYTF.

The CDR3 region is CASSLHAAATEAFF. CDR3 DNA sequence: TGTGCCAGCAGCTTACACGCCGCGGCCACTGAAGCTTTCTTT. This chain uses TRBV7-9 with TRBJ1-1; no clear D. The CDR3 runs 14 residues. CDR1 is SEHNR and CDR2 is FQNEAQ in the germline V gene (reference sequence). Trimming removed 2 bases at V and 4 bases at J, with 11 bases between.